Presented here are 3 T cell receptor beta chains from one specimen sequenced in a study of blood T cells in healthy people across ages. Then a second PCR, running roughly 7 to 12 cycles, was carried out with a sample-barcoded 5' primer and a J-beta primer mix. TCRdb processed the 5' RACE reads anew with MiXCR; each CDR3 protein has one entry. The sample carries 1.5 million to 2 million distinct CDR3 sequences, about 35% recorded once. Sequencing input: blood. These receptors originate from a woman in her 30s in good health.

Points on this clonotype: At one boundary the junction diverges from the germline segment, which might be a read error. The CDR3 spells CTSSFEAFRDWRDTQYF. The CDR3 bases are TGTACCAGCAGCTTCGAAGCGTTCAGGGACTGGCGGGATACGCAGTATTTT. This chain joins TRBV11-2 and TRBJ2-3; D is perhaps TRBD2 (6 bases). Germline V lookup: CDR1 SGHAT, CDR2 FQNNGV. This CDR3 spans 17 amino acids.

Here the CDR3 reads CASSLGGGVNTEAFF. Here the CDR3 DNA reads TGTGCCAGCAGCTTGGGAGGGGGGGTGAACACTGAAGCTTTCTTT. The rearrangement links TRBV6-5 to TRBJ1-1, with a weak D call TRBD1 (6 bases). The germline CDR1 and CDR2 sequences are MNHEY and SVGAGI. V lost 6 bases and J lost 0, with 14 bases in between. This CDR3 region has 15 residues.

In its sample, this clonotype was seen a few times. The chain joins TRBV12-3 or TRBV12-4 to TRBJ2-6; D is unclear. There are 17 residues in the CDR3. Trimming took 0 bases from V and 0 from J, leaving 9 bases between them. CDR3 DNA sequence: TGTGCCAGCAGTTTAGCGGGCAGAAGCTCTGGGGCCAACGTCCTGACTTTC. This sequence encodes CASSLAGRSSGANVLTF.